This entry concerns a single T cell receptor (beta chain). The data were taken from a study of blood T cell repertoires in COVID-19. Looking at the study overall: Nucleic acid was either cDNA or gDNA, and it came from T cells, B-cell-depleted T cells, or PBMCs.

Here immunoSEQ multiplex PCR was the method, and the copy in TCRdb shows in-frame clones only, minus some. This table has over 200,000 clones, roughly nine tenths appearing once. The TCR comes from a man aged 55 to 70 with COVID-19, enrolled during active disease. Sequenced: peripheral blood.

In nucleotides, the CDR3 is TGTGCCAGCAGTACTACAGGGTTCGGTGAAAAACTGTTTTTT. This gives the protein CASSTTGFGEKLFF. The chain links TRBV9 to TRBJ1-4; possibly TRBD1 for D (6 bases). The germline V gene has CDR1 SGDLS and CDR2 YYNGEE. The CDR3 has 14 residues. Trimming left V 5 bases short and J 7 bases short, with 15 bases between.